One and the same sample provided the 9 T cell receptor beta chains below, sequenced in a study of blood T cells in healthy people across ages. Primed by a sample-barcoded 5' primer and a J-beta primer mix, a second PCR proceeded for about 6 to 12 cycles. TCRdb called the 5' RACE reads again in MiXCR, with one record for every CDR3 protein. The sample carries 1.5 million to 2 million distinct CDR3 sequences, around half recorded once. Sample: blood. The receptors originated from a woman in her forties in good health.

CDR3 sequence: CAISERGLAGGGGETQYF. CDR3 in DNA: TGTGCCATCAGTGAGAGGGGACTAGCGGGAGGAGGAGGAGAGACCCAGTACTTC. This chain uses TRBV10-3 with TRBJ2-5, with TRBD2 identical over 15 bases. This CDR3 spans 18 amino acids. Losses at the gene ends were 2 bases for V and 4 bases for J; bases not matched to a gene: 8. CDR1 and CDR2 from the germline V gene are ENHRY and SYGVKD.

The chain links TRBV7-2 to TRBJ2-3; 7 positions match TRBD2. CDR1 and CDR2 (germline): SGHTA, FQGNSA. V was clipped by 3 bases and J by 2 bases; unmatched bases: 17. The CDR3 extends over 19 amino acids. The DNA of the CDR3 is TGTGCCAGCAGCTTGAACTGGATTCTCCTAGCGGAGATCACAGATACGCAGTATTTT. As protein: CASSLNWILLAEITDTQYF.

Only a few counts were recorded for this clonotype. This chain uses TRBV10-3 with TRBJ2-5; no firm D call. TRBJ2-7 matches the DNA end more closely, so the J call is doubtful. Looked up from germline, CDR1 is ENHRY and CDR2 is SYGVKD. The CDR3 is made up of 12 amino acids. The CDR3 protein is CAISAAMHEQYF. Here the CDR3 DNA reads TGTGCCATCAGTGCGGCGATGCACGAGCAGTACTTC.

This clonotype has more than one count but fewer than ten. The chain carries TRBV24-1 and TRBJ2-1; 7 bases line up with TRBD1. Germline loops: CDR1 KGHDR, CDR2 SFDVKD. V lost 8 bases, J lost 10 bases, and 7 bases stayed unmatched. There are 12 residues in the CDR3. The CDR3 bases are TGTGCCACCAACGGGCAGGGGGACGAGCAGTTCTTC. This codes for CATNGQGDEQFF.

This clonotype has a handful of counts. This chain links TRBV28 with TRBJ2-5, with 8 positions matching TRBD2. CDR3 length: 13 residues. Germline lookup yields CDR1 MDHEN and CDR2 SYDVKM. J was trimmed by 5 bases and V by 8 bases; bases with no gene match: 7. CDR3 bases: TGTGCCAGCGTTCGGGGGGGCCAGGAGACCCAGTACTTC. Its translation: CASVRGGQETQYF.

CDR3 coding DNA: TGTGCCTCCGGGGGCCCTGACACAGATACGCAGTATTTT. Translating it yields CASGGPDTDTQYF. This chain uses TRBV11-3 with TRBJ2-3; D assignment may be TRBD1 or TRBD2 (6 bases each). Between the trimmed V and J ends, which lost 11 bases and 2 bases, there was a span of 14 bases. Germline assignment: CDR1 SGHNT and CDR2 YENEEA. CDR3 length: 13 amino acids.

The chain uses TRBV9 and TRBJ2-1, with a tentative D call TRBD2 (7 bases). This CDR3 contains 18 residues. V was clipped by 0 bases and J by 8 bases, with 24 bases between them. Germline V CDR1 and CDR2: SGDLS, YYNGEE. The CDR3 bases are TGTGCCAGCAGCGTAGAATATGGGGGGGGGCCCCCGGATCATGAGCAGTTCTTC. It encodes CASSVEYGGGPPDHEQFF.

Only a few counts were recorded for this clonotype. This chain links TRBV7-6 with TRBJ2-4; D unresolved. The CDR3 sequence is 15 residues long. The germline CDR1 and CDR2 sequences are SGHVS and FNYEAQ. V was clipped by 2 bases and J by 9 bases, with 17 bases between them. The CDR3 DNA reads TGTGCCAGCAGCTTAACTAAGGACGGATTGGGCATTCAGTACTTC. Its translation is CASSLTKDGLGIQYF.

CDR3: CASRPGQPFTTNEKLFF. The DNA of the CDR3 is TGTGCCAGCAGACCGGGACAGCCGTTTACAACTAATGAAAAACTGTTTTTT. The rearrangement joins TRBV6-6 to TRBJ1-4; 7 nucleotides line up with TRBD1. This CDR3 contains 17 residues. Unmatched junction bases numbered 10, after V lost 6 bases and J lost 0 bases. The V gene's germline CDR1 is MNHNY and CDR2 SVGAGI (reference sequence).